This entry describes one TCR beta chain. Antigen unknown. Other DNA variants within this sample encode the same CDR3. The data were obtained in a study of T cell responses to AZD1222 COVID-19 vaccine. Broader study findings: Increases in Spike-specific TCR breadth and depth were seen after two AZD1222 doses. Most donors were white British, females outnumbered males, and clonal diversity was possibly underestimated. The span of vaccine-associated CD4 TCRs extended across spike, with dominance at 160-218 and 743-854.

Using immunoSEQ multiplex PCR, the repertoire was profiled, and TCRdb retains in-frame clones only, with some absent. The table includes 210,000 or so clones, around 94% detected once. The source was peripheral blood, collected 28 days after the second dose of the MenACWY control vaccine. The TCR sequence derives from an adult who received the MenACWY meningococcal vaccine as a control.

CDR3 nucleotides: TGTGCCAGCAGTTTCGGATACGAGCAGTACTTC. Its translation: CASSFGYEQYF. This chain connects TRBV12-3 or TRBV12-4 to TRBJ2-7; D is uncertain. V was trimmed by 3 bases and J by 4 bases, leaving 4 bases between them. The CDR3 runs to 11 residues.